The clone carrying this T cell receptor (beta chain) was picked up many times. The sample originates from a study of metastatic and nonmetastatic thyroid tumors. With MiXCR, TCRdb called clones anew from the PCR reads. Counted here are about 30,000 clones, less than 25% occurring once; the ten biggest clones make up 2.4%. None of the patients had undergone any treatment ahead of thyroid surgery. Sequenced input: blood. The receptor was isolated from a female donor with papillary thyroid cancer or a benign thyroid nodule (not recorded which). Some clones in this sample may be carry-over from other donors' samples.

The CDR3 DNA sequence: TGCGCCAGCAGCCAAGATCTTAGCGGGAGGGTGGGGAATGAGCAGTTCTTC. It is translated as CASSQDLSGRVGNEQFF. J is TRBJ2-1 and V is TRBV4-3, with 11 bases lining up with TRBD2. Germline V lookup: CDR1 LGHNA, CDR2 YSLEER. The CDR3 consists of 17 residues. Trimming removed 0 bases from V and 7 bases from J; junction bases left unmatched: 8.